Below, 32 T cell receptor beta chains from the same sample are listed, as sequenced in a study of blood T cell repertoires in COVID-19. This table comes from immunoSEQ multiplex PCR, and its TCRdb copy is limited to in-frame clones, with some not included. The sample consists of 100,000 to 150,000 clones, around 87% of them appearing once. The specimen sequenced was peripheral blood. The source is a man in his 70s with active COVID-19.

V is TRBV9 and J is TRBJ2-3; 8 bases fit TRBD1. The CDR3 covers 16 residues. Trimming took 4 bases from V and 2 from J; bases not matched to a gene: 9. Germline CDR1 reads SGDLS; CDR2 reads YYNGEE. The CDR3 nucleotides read TGTGCCAGCAGCTCACGGACAGGGCAGGCCACAGATACGCAGTATTTT. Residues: CASSSRTGQATDTQYF. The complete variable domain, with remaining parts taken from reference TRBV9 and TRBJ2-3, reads DSGVTQTPKHLITATGQRVTLRCSPRSGDLSVYWYQQSLDQGLQFLIQYYNGEERAKGNILERFSAQQFPDLHSELNLSSLELGDSALYFCASSSRTGQATDTQYFGPGTRLTVL.

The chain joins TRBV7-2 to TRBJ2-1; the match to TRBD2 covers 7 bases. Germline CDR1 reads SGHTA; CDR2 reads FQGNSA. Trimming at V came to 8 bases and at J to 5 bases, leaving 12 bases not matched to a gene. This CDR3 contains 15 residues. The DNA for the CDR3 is TGTGCCAGCTCCAGGGAAATAGCGGGCCACAATGAGCAGTTCTTC. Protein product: CASSREIAGHNEQFF.

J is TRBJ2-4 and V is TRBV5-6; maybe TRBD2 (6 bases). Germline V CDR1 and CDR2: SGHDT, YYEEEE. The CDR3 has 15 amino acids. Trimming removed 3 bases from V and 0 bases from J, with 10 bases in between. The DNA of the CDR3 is TGTGCCAGCAGCTACCGGGGGATAGCCAAAAACATTCAGTACTTC. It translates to CASSYRGIAKNIQYF.

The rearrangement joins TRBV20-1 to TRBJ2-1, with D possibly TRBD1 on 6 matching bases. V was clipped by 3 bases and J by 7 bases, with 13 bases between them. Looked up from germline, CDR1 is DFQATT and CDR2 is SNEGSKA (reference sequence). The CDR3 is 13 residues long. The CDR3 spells CSASRQGRNEQFF. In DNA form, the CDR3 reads TGCAGTGCTAGTCGGCAGGGGAGAAATGAGCAGTTCTTC.

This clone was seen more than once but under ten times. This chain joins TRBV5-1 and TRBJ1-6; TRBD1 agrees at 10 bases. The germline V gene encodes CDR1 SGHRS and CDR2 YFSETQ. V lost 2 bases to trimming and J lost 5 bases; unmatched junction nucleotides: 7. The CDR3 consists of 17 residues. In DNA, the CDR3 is TGCGCCAGCAGCTTTACACCGGGACAGGGGAATAATTCACCCCTCCACTTT. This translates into CASSFTPGQGNNSPLHF.

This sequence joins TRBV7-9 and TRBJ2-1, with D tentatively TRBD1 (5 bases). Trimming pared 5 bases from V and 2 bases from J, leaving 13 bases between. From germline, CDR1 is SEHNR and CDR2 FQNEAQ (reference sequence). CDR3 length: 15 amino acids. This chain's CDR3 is CASSPRVGAYNEQFF. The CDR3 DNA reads TGTGCCAGCAGCCCCCGGGTAGGGGCCTACAATGAGCAGTTCTTC.

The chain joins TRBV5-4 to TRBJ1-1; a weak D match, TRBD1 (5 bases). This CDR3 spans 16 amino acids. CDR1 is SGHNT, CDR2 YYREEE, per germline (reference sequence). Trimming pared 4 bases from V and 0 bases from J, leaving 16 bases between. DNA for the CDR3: TGTGCCAGCAGCCTAAGGGGAAGTTTCATGAACACTGAAGCTTTCTTT. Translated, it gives CASSLRGSFMNTEAFF.

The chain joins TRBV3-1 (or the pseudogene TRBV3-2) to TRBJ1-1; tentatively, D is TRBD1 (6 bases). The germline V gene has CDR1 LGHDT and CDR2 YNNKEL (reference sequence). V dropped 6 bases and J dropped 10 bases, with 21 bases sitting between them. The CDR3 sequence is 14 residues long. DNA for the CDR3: TGTGCCAGCAGTAGAGACAGGTCCGACTCCTTAGCTTTCTTT. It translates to CASSRDRSDSLAFF.

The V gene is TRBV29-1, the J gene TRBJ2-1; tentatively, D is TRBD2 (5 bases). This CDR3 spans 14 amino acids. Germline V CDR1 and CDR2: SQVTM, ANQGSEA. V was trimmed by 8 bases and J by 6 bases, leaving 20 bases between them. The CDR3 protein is CSSAGRQNLNEQFF. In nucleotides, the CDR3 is TGCAGCTCCGCGGGCCGACAAAATCTCAATGAGCAGTTCTTC.

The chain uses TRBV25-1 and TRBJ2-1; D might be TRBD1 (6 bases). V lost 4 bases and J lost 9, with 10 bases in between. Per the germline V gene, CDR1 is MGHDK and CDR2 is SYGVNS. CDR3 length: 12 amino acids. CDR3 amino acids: CASSVRGGEQFF. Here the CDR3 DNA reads TGTGCCAGCAGTGTACGAGGGGGTGAGCAGTTCTTC.

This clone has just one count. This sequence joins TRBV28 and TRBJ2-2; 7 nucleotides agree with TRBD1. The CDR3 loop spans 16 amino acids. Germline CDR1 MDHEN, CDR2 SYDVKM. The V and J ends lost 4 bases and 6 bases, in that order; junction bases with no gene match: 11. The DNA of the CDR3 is TGTGCCAGCAGTTCCCCTGCTGTACAGGGGCCCGGGGAGCTGTTTTTT. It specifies CASSSPAVQGPGELFF.

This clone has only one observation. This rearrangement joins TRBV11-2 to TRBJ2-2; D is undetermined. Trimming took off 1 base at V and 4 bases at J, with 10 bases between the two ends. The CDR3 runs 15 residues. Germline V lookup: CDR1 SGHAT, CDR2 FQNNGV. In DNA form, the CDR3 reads TGTGCCAGCAGCTTAGCCGGCGGCTTCACCGGGGAGCTGTTTTTT. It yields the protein CASSLAGGFTGELFF.

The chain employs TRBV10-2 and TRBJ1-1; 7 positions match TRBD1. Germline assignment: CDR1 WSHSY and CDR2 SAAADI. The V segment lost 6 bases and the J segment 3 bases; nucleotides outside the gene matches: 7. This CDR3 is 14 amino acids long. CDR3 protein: CASSLTDRDTEAFF. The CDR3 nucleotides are TGCGCCAGCAGCTTAACAGACAGGGACACTGAAGCTTTCTTT.

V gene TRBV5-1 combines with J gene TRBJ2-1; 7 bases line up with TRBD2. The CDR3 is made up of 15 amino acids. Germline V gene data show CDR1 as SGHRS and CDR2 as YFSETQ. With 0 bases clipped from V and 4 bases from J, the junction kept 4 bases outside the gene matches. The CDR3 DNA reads TGCGCCAGCAGCTTGGGGCGGGGGTTATACAATGAGCAGTTCTTC. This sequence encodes CASSLGRGLYNEQFF. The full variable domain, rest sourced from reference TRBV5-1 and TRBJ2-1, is KAGVTQTPRYLIKTRGQQVTLSCSPISGHRSVSWYQQTPGQGLQFLFEYFSETQRNKGNFPGRFSGRQFSNSRSEMNVSTLELGDSALYLCASSLGRGLYNEQFFGPGTRLTVL.

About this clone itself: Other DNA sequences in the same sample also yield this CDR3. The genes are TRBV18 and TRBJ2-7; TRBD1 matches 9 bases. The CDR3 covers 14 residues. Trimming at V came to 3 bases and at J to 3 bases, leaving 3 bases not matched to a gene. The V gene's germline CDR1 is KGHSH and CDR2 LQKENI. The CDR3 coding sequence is TGTGCCAGCTCACCGGTGGGACAGGGCTACGAGCAGTACTTC. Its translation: CASSPVGQGYEQYF.

The CDR3 bases are TGTGCCAGCAGTTTACGACTAGCGGGAAACACCGGGGAGCTGTTTTTT. This sequence encodes CASSLRLAGNTGELFF. This sequence joins TRBV6-2 or TRBV6-3 and TRBJ2-2, with TRBD2 identical over 11 bases. Germline V lookup: CDR1 MNHEY, CDR2 SVGEGT. Germline trimming cut 4 bases from V and 2 bases from J; bases unmatched to any gene: 3. This CDR3 has 16 residues.

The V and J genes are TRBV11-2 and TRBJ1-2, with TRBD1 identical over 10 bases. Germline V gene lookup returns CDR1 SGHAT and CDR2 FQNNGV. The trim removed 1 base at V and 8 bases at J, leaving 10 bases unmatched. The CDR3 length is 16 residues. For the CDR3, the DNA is TGTGCCAGCAGCTTAGTAGGGGTGACAGGGGGCAACGGCTACACCTTC. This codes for CASSLVGVTGGNGYTF.

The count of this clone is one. CDR3 in DNA: TGTGCCAGCATTTCATCATCGGGAGTCGGGGAGACCCAGTACTTC. Translated, it gives CASISSSGVGETQYF. The chain carries TRBV28 and TRBJ2-5; a possible D gene is TRBD2 (6 bases). CDR1 MDHEN and CDR2 SYDVKM come from the germline V gene. The CDR3 has 15 amino acids. With 7 bases removed from V and 5 bases from J, the gap between germline ends came to 20 bases.

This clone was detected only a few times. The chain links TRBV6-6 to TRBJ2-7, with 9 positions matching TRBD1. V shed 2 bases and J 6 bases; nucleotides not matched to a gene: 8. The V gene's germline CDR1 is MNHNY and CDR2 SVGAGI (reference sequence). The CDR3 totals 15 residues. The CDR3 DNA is TGTGCCAGCAGTTACGACCAGAACAGGGGGCGCGAGCAGTACTTC. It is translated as CASSYDQNRGREQYF.

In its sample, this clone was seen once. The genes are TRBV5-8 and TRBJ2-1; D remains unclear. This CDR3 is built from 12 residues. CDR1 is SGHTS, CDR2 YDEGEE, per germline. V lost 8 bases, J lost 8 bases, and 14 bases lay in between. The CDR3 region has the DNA TGTGCCAGTCGCTTCAGGTGGCATGAGCAGTTCTTC. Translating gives CASRFRWHEQFF.

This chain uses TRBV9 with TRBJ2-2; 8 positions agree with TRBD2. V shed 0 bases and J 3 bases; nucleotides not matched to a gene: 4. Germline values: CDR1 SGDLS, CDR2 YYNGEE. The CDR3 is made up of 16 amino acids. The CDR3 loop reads CASSVAASGHTGELFF. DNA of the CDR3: TGTGCCAGCAGCGTAGCAGCTAGCGGGCACACCGGGGAGCTGTTTTTT.

The CDR3, as DNA: TGTGCCACCAGTGATCTGACAGGGGGCAACTCCTACAATGAGCAGTTCTTC. It encodes CATSDLTGGNSYNEQFF. The rearrangement links TRBV24-1 to TRBJ2-1, with 10 nucleotides matching TRBD1. CDR1 is KGHDR, CDR2 SFDVKD, per germline. Germline trimming cut 3 bases from V and 0 bases from J; bases unmatched to any gene: 4. The CDR3 runs 17 residues.

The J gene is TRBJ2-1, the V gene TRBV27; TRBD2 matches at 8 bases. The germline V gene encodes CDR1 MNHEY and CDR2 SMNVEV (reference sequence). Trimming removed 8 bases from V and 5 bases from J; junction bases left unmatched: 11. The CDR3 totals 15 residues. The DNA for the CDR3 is TGTGCCAGCGTCCGGAGCGGGAGAGGGGACAATGAGCAGTTCTTC. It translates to CASVRSGRGDNEQFF.

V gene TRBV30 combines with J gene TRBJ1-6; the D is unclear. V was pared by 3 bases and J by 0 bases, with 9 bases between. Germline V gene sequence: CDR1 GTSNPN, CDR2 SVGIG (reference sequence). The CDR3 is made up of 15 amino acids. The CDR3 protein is CAWSAASSYNSPLHF. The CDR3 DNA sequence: TGTGCCTGGAGCGCAGCGAGCTCCTATAATTCACCCCTCCACTTT.

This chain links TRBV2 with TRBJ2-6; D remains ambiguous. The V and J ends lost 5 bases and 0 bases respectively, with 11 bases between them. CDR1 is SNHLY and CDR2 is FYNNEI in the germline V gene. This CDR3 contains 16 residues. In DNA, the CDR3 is TGTGCCAGCAGTACCATCTCCTACTCTGGGGCCAACGTCCTGACTTTC. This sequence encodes CASSTISYSGANVLTF.

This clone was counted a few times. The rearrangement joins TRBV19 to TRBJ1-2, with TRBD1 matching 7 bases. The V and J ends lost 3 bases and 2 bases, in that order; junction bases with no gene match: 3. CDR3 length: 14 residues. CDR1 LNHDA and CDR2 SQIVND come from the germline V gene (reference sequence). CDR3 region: CASSMGQTNYGYTF. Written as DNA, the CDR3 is TGTGCCAGTAGTATGGGACAGACCAACTATGGCTACACCTTC.

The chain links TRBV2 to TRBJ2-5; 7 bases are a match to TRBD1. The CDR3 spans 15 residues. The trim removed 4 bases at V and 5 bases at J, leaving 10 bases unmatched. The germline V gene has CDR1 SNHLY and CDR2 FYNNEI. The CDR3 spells CASSAMTGQAETQYF. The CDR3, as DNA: TGTGCCAGCAGTGCTATGACAGGGCAAGCGGAGACCCAGTACTTC. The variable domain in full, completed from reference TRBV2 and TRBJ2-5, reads EPEVTQTPSHQVTQMGQEVILRCVPISNHLYFYWYRQILGQKVEFLVSFYNNEISEKSEIFDDQFSVERPDGSNFTLKIRSTKLEDSAMYFCASSAMTGQAETQYFGPGTRLLVL.

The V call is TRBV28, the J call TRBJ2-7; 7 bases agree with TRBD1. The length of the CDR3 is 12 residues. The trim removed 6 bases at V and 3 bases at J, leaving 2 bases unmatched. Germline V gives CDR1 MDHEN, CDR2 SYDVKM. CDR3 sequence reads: CASRAGGYEQYF. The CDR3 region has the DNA TGTGCCAGCAGGGCAGGGGGCTACGAGCAGTACTTC.

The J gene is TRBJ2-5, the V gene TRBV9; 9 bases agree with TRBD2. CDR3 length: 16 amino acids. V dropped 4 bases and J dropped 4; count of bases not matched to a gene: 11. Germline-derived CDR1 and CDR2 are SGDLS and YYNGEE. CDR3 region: CASSPTAGGFGETQYF. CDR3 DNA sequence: TGTGCCAGCAGCCCAACGGCGGGGGGGTTTGGAGAGACCCAGTACTTC.

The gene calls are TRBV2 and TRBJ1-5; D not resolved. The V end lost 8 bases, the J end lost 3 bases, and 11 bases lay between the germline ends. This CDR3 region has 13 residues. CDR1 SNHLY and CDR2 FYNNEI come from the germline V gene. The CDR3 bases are TGTGCCAGCTCGGGAGACTTCAATCAGCCCCAGCATTTT. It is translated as CASSGDFNQPQHF.

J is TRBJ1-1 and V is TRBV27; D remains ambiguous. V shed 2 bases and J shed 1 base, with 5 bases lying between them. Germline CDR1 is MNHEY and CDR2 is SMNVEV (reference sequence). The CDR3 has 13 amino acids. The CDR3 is CASSLHTNTEAFF. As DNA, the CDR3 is TGTGCCAGCAGTTTACACACGAACACTGAAGCTTTCTTT.

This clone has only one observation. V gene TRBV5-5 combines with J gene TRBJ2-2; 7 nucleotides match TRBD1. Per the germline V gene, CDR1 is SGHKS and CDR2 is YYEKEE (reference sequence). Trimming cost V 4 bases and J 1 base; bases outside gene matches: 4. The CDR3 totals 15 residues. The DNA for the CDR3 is TGTGCCAGCAGCAATGACAGGGTGAACACCGGGGAGCTGTTTTTT. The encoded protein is CASSNDRVNTGELFF.